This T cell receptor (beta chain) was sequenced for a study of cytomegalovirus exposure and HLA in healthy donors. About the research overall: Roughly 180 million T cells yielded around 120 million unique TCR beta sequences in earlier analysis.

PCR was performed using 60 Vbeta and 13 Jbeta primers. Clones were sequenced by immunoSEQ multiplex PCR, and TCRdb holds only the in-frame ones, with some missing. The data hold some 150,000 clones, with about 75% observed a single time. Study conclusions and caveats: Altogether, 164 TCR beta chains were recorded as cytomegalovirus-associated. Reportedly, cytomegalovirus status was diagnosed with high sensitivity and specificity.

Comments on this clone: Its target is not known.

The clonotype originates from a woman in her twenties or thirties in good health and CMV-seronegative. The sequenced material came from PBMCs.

The DNA of the CDR3 is TGCGCCAGCAGCCAAACTTCTAGCGGGGGGGACGAGCAGTACTTC. Translating it yields CASSQTSSGGDEQYF. The J gene is TRBJ2-7, the V gene TRBV5-1, with 12 bases matching TRBD2. Per germline, CDR1 SGHRS and CDR2 YFSETQ. This CDR3 has 15 amino acids. V lost 4 bases to trimming and J lost 5 bases; unmatched junction nucleotides: 7.